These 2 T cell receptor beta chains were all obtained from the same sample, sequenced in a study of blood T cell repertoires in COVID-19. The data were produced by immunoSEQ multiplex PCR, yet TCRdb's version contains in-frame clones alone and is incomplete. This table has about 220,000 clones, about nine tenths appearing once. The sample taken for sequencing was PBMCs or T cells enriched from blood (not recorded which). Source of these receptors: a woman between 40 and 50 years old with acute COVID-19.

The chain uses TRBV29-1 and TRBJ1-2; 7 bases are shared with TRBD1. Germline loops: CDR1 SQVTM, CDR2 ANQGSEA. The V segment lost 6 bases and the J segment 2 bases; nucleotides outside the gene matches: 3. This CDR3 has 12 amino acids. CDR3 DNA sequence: TGCAGCGTAGGGACAGCCAACTATGGCTACACCTTC. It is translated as CSVGTANYGYTF.

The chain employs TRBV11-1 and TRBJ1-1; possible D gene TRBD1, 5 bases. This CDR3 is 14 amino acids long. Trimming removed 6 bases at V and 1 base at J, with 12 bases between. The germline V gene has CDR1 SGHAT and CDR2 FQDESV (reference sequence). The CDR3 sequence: CASRRGPSNTEAFF. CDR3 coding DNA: TGTGCCAGCAGGCGGGGACCATCGAACACTGAAGCTTTCTTT.